Sequencing of this TCR beta chain was carried out in a study of memory CD4+ T cells and cytomegalovirus serostatus. Across the study: Healthy Belgian adult donors included nine or ten CMV-positive and some 23 CMV-negative people. Study-wide results and caveats: Of roughly 180 reported CMV TCRbeta sequences, around 62 were found in memory CD4+ repertoires.

The junction had 8 bases not matched to a gene; V was cut back by 8 bases and J by 5 bases. This CDR3 is 14 amino acids long. The germline CDR1 and CDR2 sequences are MNHNY and SVGAGI (reference sequence). This clone has more than one count but fewer than ten. The target antigen is unknown. Authors' data handling: Out-of-frame sequences were removed, leaving roughly 2.1 million distinct TCRbeta sequences. Method: immunoSEQ multiplex PCR; TCRdb's copy keeps in-frame clones and lacks some. Clone size and V and J calls were adopted from that table, with D and trimming inferred from the DNA. Of about 59,000 clones listed, about 78% are singletons. The sort gate was single viable CD3+CD4+CD8-CD45RO+ cells for memory CD4+ T cells. After thawing, CD4+ T cells were positively selected.

The sequenced sample was memory CD4+ T cells from blood. V gene TRBV6-6 combines with J gene TRBJ2-5, with 10 nucleotides matching TRBD2. This sequence originates from an adult in good health and CMV-seronegative. Some clones in this sample may be carry-over from other donors' samples. CDR3 DNA: TGTGCCAGCTCGGATAGCGGGGGGCTGGAGACCCAGTACTTC. This encodes CASSDSGGLETQYF.